This is a list of T cell receptor beta chains from one sample in a study of blood T cell repertoires in COVID-19. Method: immunoSEQ multiplex PCR; TCRdb's copy keeps in-frame clones and lacks some. The sample carries 450,000 or so clones, roughly 90% recorded once. Material: peripheral blood. Source of these receptors: a young man with COVID-19, enrolled during active disease. CDR3s include the opening cysteine and the closing phenylalanine or tryptophan. The order of the fields is D gene, V gene, clone size, J gene, CDR3 protein, CDR3 DNA. The D gene is left open where the match is weak. The size entry is marked missing in some rows and otherwise reads once, few, many or a size class.

d_gene: NA
v_gene: TRBV5-1
abundance: NA
j_gene: TRBJ2-7
CDR3aa: CASSFPGFEQYF
CDR3nt: TGCGCCAGCAGCTTTCCCGGGTTTGAGCAGTACTTC

d_gene: NA
v_gene: TRBV5-1
abundance: NA
j_gene: TRBJ1-2
CDR3aa: CASSLSVSAGYDGYTF
CDR3nt: TGCGCCAGCAGCTTGTCCGTCTCCGCAGGGTATGATGGCTACACCTTC

d_gene: NA
v_gene: TRBV5-8
abundance: NA
j_gene: TRBJ2-2
CDR3aa: CASSLLTPPATGELFF
CDR3nt: TGTGCCAGCAGCCTTTTGACTCCTCCCGCCACCGGGGAGCTGTTTTTT

d_gene: NA
v_gene: TRBV7-2
abundance: NA
j_gene: TRBJ2-3
CDR3aa: CASSSRPGLEVDTQYF
CDR3nt: TGTGCCAGCAGCTCCCGGCCGGGACTCGAGGTGGATACGCAGTATTTT

d_gene: NA
v_gene: TRBV6-6
abundance: NA
j_gene: TRBJ2-5
CDR3aa: CASTAGFQETQYF
CDR3nt: TGTGCCAGCACGGCGGGCTTCCAAGAGACCCAGTACTTC

d_gene: TRBD2
v_gene: TRBV5-1
abundance: once
j_gene: TRBJ2-1
CDR3aa: CASSLGLAPTNEQFF
CDR3nt: TGCGCCAGCAGTTTAGGACTAGCGCCTACCAATGAGCAGTTCTTC

d_gene: NA
v_gene: TRBV30
abundance: NA
j_gene: TRBJ1-2
CDR3aa: CAWSDRKGGCLGDGYTF
CDR3nt: TGTGCCTGGAGCGACCGAAAGGGGGGGTGTTTGGGAGATGGCTACACCTTC

d_gene: TRBD2
v_gene: TRBV6-5
abundance: NA
j_gene: TRBJ2-3
CDR3aa: CASTGLVVDTQYF
CDR3nt: TGTGCCAGCACAGGACTAGTGGTCGATACGCAGTATTTT

d_gene: TRBD2
v_gene: TRBV19
abundance: NA
j_gene: TRBJ2-3
CDR3aa: CASLPSGRSTDTQYF
CDR3nt: TGTGCCAGTCTCCCTAGCGGGCGTAGCACAGATACGCAGTATTTT

d_gene: TRBD1
v_gene: TRBV27
abundance: NA
j_gene: TRBJ2-1
CDR3aa: CASRRTGSNEQFF
CDR3nt: TGTGCCAGCAGACGGACAGGGTCCAATGAGCAGTTCTTC

d_gene: NA
v_gene: TRBV3-1/TRBV3-2
abundance: NA
j_gene: TRBJ2-7
CDR3aa: CASSRRDKYEQYF
CDR3nt: TGTGCCAGCAGCCGTCGGGATAAGTACGAGCAGTACTTC

d_gene: NA
v_gene: TRBV2
abundance: NA
j_gene: TRBJ1-1
CDR3aa: CASSGTVAFF
CDR3nt: TGTGCCAGCAGTGGAACAGTAGCTTTCTTT

d_gene: NA
v_gene: TRBV5-1
abundance: NA
j_gene: TRBJ2-7
CDR3aa: CASSTGQAQYEQYF
CDR3nt: TGCGCCAGCAGCACGGGACAAGCTCAGTACGAGCAGTACTTC

d_gene: NA
v_gene: TRBV12-3/TRBV12-4
abundance: NA
j_gene: TRBJ2-7
CDR3aa: CASSLSLAEQYF
CDR3nt: TGTGCCAGCAGCCTATCCCTAGCCGAGCAGTACTTC

d_gene: NA
v_gene: TRBV7-2
abundance: NA
j_gene: TRBJ2-5
CDR3aa: CASRTSRQQETQYF
CDR3nt: TGTGCCAGCAGGACATCTCGACAGCAAGAGACCCAGTACTTC

d_gene: NA
v_gene: TRBV4-1
abundance: few
j_gene: TRBJ2-2
CDR3aa: CASSQGGLANTGELFF
CDR3nt: TGCGCCAGCAGCCAAGGAGGGCTTGCGAACACCGGGGAGCTGTTTTTT

d_gene: TRBD1
v_gene: TRBV27
abundance: NA
j_gene: TRBJ1-2
CDR3aa: CASKSSTTGGAGYTF
CDR3nt: TGTGCCAGCAAAAGCTCCACGACAGGGGGCGCCGGCTACACCTTC

d_gene: NA
v_gene: TRBV5-1
abundance: NA
j_gene: TRBJ2-7
CDR3aa: CASSLDAGEGAYEQYF
CDR3nt: TGCGCCAGCAGCTTGGATGCCGGCGAGGGGGCCTACGAGCAGTACTTC

d_gene: TRBD2
v_gene: TRBV6-1
abundance: NA
j_gene: TRBJ2-1
CDR3aa: CASSGLAGESYNEQFF
CDR3nt: TGTGCCAGCAGTGGACTAGCGGGGGAGTCCTACAATGAGCAGTTCTTC

d_gene: NA
v_gene: TRBV11-3
abundance: NA
j_gene: TRBJ2-3
CDR3aa: CASSPRGSSGTDTQYF
CDR3nt: TGTGCCAGCAGCCCTCGGGGGTCTAGCGGCACAGATACGCAGTATTTT

d_gene: TRBD2
v_gene: TRBV13
abundance: NA
j_gene: TRBJ2-5
CDR3aa: CASSGGGETQYF
CDR3nt: TGTGCCAGCAGCGGCGGGGGAGAGACCCAGTACTTC

d_gene: NA
v_gene: TRBV6-5
abundance: once
j_gene: TRBJ1-1
CDR3aa: CASSRQRNTEAFF
CDR3nt: TGTGCCAGCAGCCGACAGAGGAACACTGAAGCTTTCTTT

d_gene: TRBD2
v_gene: TRBV5-1
abundance: NA
j_gene: TRBJ2-3
CDR3aa: CASSSLAGVSTDTQYF
CDR3nt: TGCGCCAGCAGCTCCCTAGCGGGGGTTAGCACAGATACGCAGTATTTT

d_gene: NA
v_gene: TRBV9
abundance: NA
j_gene: TRBJ2-6
CDR3aa: CASSVGRFSGANVLTF
CDR3nt: TGTGCCAGCAGCGTAGGGCGGTTCTCTGGGGCCAACGTCCTGACTTTC

d_gene: TRBD2
v_gene: TRBV7-7
abundance: NA
j_gene: TRBJ2-3
CDR3aa: CASSPGLAGSTDTQYF
CDR3nt: TGTGCTAGCAGCCCGGGACTAGCGGGGAGCACAGATACGCAGTATTTT

d_gene: TRBD1
v_gene: TRBV15
abundance: once
j_gene: TRBJ1-1
CDR3aa: CATSREAGGIDTEAFF
CDR3nt: TGTGCCACCAGCAGAGAGGCAGGGGGCATCGACACTGAAGCTTTCTTT